This T cell receptor (beta chain) was identified in a study of blood T cell repertoires in COVID-19. In the study overall: Some COVID-19 samples were acute and others convalescent; all came from the United States, Italy and Spain. From T cells, B-cell-depleted T cells, or PBMCs came the material, which was cDNA or gDNA.

CDR3 length equals 14 residues. Germline V lookup: CDR1 SGHTA, CDR2 FQGNSA. V was trimmed by 5 bases and J by 9 bases, leaving 14 bases between them. As originally analysed: Using reference gene primer amplification, nucleated cell counts were estimated. Generated by immunoSEQ multiplex PCR, the TCRdb table keeps only in-frame clones and is missing some. V, J and clone size reflect that table, while D and trimming were determined from the DNA. The data show around 150,000 clones, with just under 85% seen just once and 3% to 3.5% held by the top ten. The J gene is TRBJ2-6, the V gene TRBV7-2; D not certain. The TCR was taken from a woman between 45 and 60 years old with acute COVID-19. Sequenced sample: PBMCs or T cells enriched from blood (not recorded which). CDR3 protein: CASSGPFSLNVLTF. In DNA form, the CDR3 reads TGTGCCAGCAGCGGCCCGTTCTCGCTCAACGTCCTGACTTTC.